These 25 T cell receptor beta chains share one sample of origin, sequenced in a study of Ad26.COV2.S vaccination and SARS-CoV-2 variants. Method: immunoSEQ multiplex PCR; TCRdb's copy keeps in-frame clones and lacks some. The data show 300,000 to 450,000 clones, under 95% seen once. Specimen: peripheral blood, collected after recovery from COVID-19. These receptor sequences come from a human donor who had recovered from COVID-19.

The J gene is TRBJ2-3, the V gene TRBV6-5, with 13 bases matching TRBD2. Trimming took 4 bases from V and 1 from J; bases not matched to a gene: 2. Germline V lookup: CDR1 MNHEY, CDR2 SVGAGI. This CDR3 has 16 amino acids. In DNA, the CDR3 is TGTGCCAGCAGTTCCGGACTAGCGGGGGGCACAGATACGCAGTATTTT. Its translation is CASSSGLAGGTDTQYF.

The V call is TRBV12-5, the J call TRBJ2-1; 8 nucleotides align to TRBD2. Germline CDR1 and CDR2: LGHNT and FRNRAP. Germline trimming cut 1 base from V and 7 bases from J; bases unmatched to any gene: 9. The CDR3 extends over 16 amino acids. The CDR3 DNA is TGTGCTAGTGGTTTGGGAGCGGGGGACCCTCGGAATGAGCAGTTCTTC. Residues: CASGLGAGDPRNEQFF.

This chain connects TRBV10-1 to TRBJ2-3, with D uncertain. V was pared by 0 bases and J by 4 bases, with 8 bases between. This CDR3 has 14 residues. The germline V gene encodes CDR1 WNHNN and CDR2 SYGVQD (reference sequence). The CDR3 region is CASSESSRADTQYF. CDR3 bases: TGCGCCAGCAGTGAGTCGAGTCGGGCAGATACGCAGTATTTT.

The rearrangement links TRBV9 to TRBJ1-4; D remains unclear. The germline V and J ends were trimmed by 4 bases and 7 bases, with 14 bases remaining between them. This CDR3 contains 14 residues. Germline values: CDR1 SGDLS, CDR2 YYNGEE. The CDR3: CASSPVGRGEKLFF. The CDR3 coding sequence is TGTGCCAGCAGCCCGGTAGGGCGTGGTGAAAAACTGTTTTTT. Together with reference TRBV9 and TRBJ1-4, the CDR3 gives the full variable domain: DSGVTQTPKHLITATGQRVTLRCSPRSGDLSVYWYQQSLDQGLQFLIQYYNGEERAKGNILERFSAQQFPDLHSELNLSSLELGDSALYFCASSPVGRGEKLFFGSGTQLSVL.

This clone was recorded once. This chain joins TRBV3-1 (or the pseudogene TRBV3-2) and TRBJ2-7; D tentatively reads TRBD1 or TRBD2 (5 bases each). From germline, CDR1 is LGHDT and CDR2 YNNKEL (reference sequence). The V end lost 4 bases, the J end lost 6 bases, and 13 bases lay between the germline ends. The CDR3 is 13 residues long. The CDR3, as DNA: TGTGCCAGCAGCCCCTTACAGGCGGGCGAGCAGTACTTC. Protein product: CASSPLQAGEQYF.

The rearrangement joins TRBV18 to TRBJ1-1; a weak D match, TRBD1 (6 bases). Trimming pared 5 bases from V and 3 bases from J, leaving 10 bases between. The CDR3 has 13 residues. Germline CDR1 reads KGHSH; CDR2 reads LQKENI. CDR3 sequence (DNA): TGTGCCAGCTCAGGGGGCTCGGACACTGAAGCTTTCTTT. Its translation: CASSGGSDTEAFF.

This rearrangement joins TRBV5-1 to TRBJ1-1, with 7 bases that match TRBD1. From germline, CDR1 is SGHRS and CDR2 YFSETQ. V was pared by 4 bases and J by 8 bases, with 11 bases of the junction left unmatched. This CDR3 has 14 amino acids. This chain's CDR3 is CASSGGGGGREAFF. CDR3 DNA sequence: TGCGCCAGCAGCGGGGGCGGAGGGGGCAGGGAAGCTTTCTTT.

The J gene is TRBJ2-5, the V gene TRBV29-1, with 9 bases that match TRBD1. The junction had 6 bases not matched to a gene; V was cut back by 8 bases and J by 5 bases. Germline values: CDR1 SQVTM, CDR2 ANQGSEA. This CDR3 has 12 amino acids. The CDR3 region has the DNA TGCAGCTCAATCACAGGGGGCGAGACCCAGTACTTC. This translates into CSSITGGETQYF. Supplemented by reference TRBV29-1 and TRBJ2-5, the full variable domain reads SAVISQKPSRDICQRGTSLTIQCQVDSQVTMMFWYRQQPGQSLTLIATANQGSEATYESGFVIDKFPISRPNLTFSTLTVSNMSPEDSSIYLCSSITGGETQYFGPGTRLLVL.

This chain links TRBV7-3 with TRBJ2-2; D could derive from TRBD1 or TRBD2 (6 bases each). Looked up from germline, CDR1 is SGHTA and CDR2 is FQGTGA. The CDR3 totals 17 residues. The ends were cut back, 5 bases at V and 5 bases at J, with 21 bases in the middle. The DNA for the CDR3 is TGTGCCAGCAGCCCAAGTCGCGGGACAATGAGTACCGGGGAGCTGTTTTTT. Its protein is CASSPSRGTMSTGELFF.

V usage is TRBV21-1 and J usage is TRBJ2-1; the D call of TRBD1 is as the table states it, not checked on the DNA. TRBV21-1 is reported as a pseudogene. This CDR3 comprises 19 residues. CDR3 sequence: CASSTYLEETGQGYNEQFF. The DNA of the CDR3 is TGTGCCAGCAGCACCTATTTAGAGGAAACGGGACAGGGGTACAATGAGCAGTTCTTC.

The V gene is TRBV2, the J gene TRBJ2-4; D is ambiguous. The V gene lost 4 bases and the J gene lost 0 bases, with 7 bases spanning the gap. The CDR3 covers 14 residues. Germline V gene lookup returns CDR1 SNHLY and CDR2 FYNNEI. The CDR3: CASSGQLAKNIQYF. CDR3 DNA: TGTGCCAGCAGTGGGCAGTTAGCCAAAAACATTCAGTACTTC. The full variable domain, in which reference TRBV2 and TRBJ2-4 provide the parts outside the CDR3, is EPEVTQTPSHQVTQMGQEVILRCVPISNHLYFYWYRQILGQKVEFLVSFYNNEISEKSEIFDDQFSVERPDGSNFTLKIRSTKLEDSAMYFCASSGQLAKNIQYFGAGTRLSVL.

The gene calls are TRBV10-1 and TRBJ2-5, with 10 bases fitting TRBD2. This CDR3 is built from 15 residues. V dropped 2 bases and J dropped 4; count of bases not matched to a gene: 4. The germline V gene has CDR1 WNHNN and CDR2 SYGVQD (reference sequence). The CDR3 nucleotides are TGCGCCAGCAGTGAGCGGACTAGCGGAGCAGAGACCCAGTACTTC. Its protein product is CASSERTSGAETQYF.

The V gene is TRBV6-2 or TRBV6-3, the J gene TRBJ2-7, with D possibly matching TRBD1 (6 bases). Germline V CDR1 and CDR2: MNHEY, SVGEGT. V gave up 3 bases and J gave up 4 bases, with 16 bases separating them. CDR3 length: 15 residues. This CDR3 reads CASSYEQGGPYEQYF. Here the CDR3 DNA reads TGTGCCAGCAGTTATGAACAGGGTGGGCCTTACGAGCAGTACTTC.

The chain is built from TRBV6-4 and TRBJ2-5; 8 bases match TRBD2. V lost 6 bases and J lost 3; bases outside the gene matches: 9. The germline gives CDR1 MRHNA, CDR2 SNTAGT. CDR3 length equals 15 residues. CDR3 nucleotides: TGTGCCAGCAGGCCCCACTTTAGCGGGGAAGAGACCCAGTACTTC. The encoded protein is CASRPHFSGEETQYF.

This clone has just one count. The V call is TRBV6-5, the J call TRBJ2-1; 9 bases match TRBD2. The CDR3 sequence is 15 residues long. The trim removed 7 bases at V and 10 bases at J, leaving 14 bases unmatched. Germline V lookup: CDR1 MNHEY, CDR2 SVGAGI. The CDR3 DNA is TGTGCCAGCACTTGGGCGGGGGGGCCTCGGGAGGAGCAGTTCTTC. It specifies CASTWAGGPREEQFF.

In its sample, this clone was seen once. The V gene is TRBV6-5, the J gene TRBJ2-7; D possibly uses TRBD1 or TRBD2 (5 bases each). CDR1 and CDR2 from the germline V gene are MNHEY and SVGAGI. Trimming shortened V by 5 bases and J by 0 bases, and 11 bases separated the two germline ends. The CDR3 consists of 14 residues. CDR3 in DNA: TGTGCCAGCAGTAACCTTGGGGGCTCCTACGAGCAGTACTTC. Its protein product is CASSNLGGSYEQYF.

The J gene is TRBJ2-7, the V gene TRBV7-2, with 7 bases fitting TRBD1. The CDR3 runs 14 residues. J was trimmed by 1 base and V by 1 base; bases with no gene match: 1. Germline CDR1 SGHTA, CDR2 FQGNSA. CDR3 amino acids: CASSLDRGSYEQYF. Written as DNA, the CDR3 is TGTGCCAGCAGCTTAGACAGGGGTTCCTACGAGCAGTACTTC.

The rearrangement joins TRBV6-2 or TRBV6-3 to TRBJ1-2; D unresolved. CDR1 and CDR2 from the germline V gene are MNHEY and SVGEGT. V was trimmed by 2 bases and J by 4 bases, leaving 14 bases between them. CDR3 length: 15 amino acids. CDR3 coding DNA: TGTGCCAGCAGTTACCCACAGCGAGAAGGCTATGGCTACACCTTC. Translated: CASSYPQREGYGYTF.

The CDR3 loop is CASSPPSLGETQYF. CDR3 bases: TGTGCCAGCTCACCACCGTCGTTAGGGGAGACCCAGTACTTC. V usage is TRBV18 and J usage is TRBJ2-5; D is uncertain. Germline V gene lookup returns CDR1 KGHSH and CDR2 LQKENI. The CDR3 totals 14 residues. V was pared by 0 bases and J by 5 bases, with 10 bases between.

The chain combines TRBV7-2 with TRBJ1-2, with 7 bases aligning to TRBD1. V gave up 6 bases and J gave up 2 bases; unmatched junction bases: 6. CDR1 SGHTA and CDR2 FQGNSA come from the germline V gene. The CDR3 totals 14 residues. In nucleotides, the CDR3 is TGTGCCAGCAGTCAGGGACAGACCAACTATGGCTACACCTTC. As protein: CASSQGQTNYGYTF.

This chain joins TRBV7-9 and TRBJ2-1, with 11 bases matching TRBD2. The CDR3 length is 13 residues. Looked up from germline, CDR1 is SEHNR and CDR2 is FQNEAQ (reference sequence). Unmatched junction bases numbered 1, after V lost 4 bases and J lost 8 bases. The DNA of the CDR3 is TGTGCCAGCAGCTCGGGACTAGCGGATGAGCAGTTCTTC. Its protein product is CASSSGLADEQFF.

This chain uses TRBV20-1 with TRBJ2-5; D gene unclear. The CDR3 runs 11 residues. V dropped 4 bases and J dropped 4 bases, with 7 bases sitting between them. CDR1 DFQATT and CDR2 SNEGSKA come from the germline V gene (reference sequence). CDR3 sequence: CSATGRETQYF. The CDR3 DNA sequence: TGCAGTGCTACAGGCCGAGAGACCCAGTACTTC.

The chain carries TRBV19 and TRBJ1-1; maybe TRBD1 (5 bases). Trimming left V 3 bases short and J 2 bases short, with 10 bases between. CDR1 and CDR2 (germline): LNHDA, SQIVND (reference sequence). The CDR3 length is 14 residues. The CDR3, as DNA: TGTGCCAGTAGTATGGGACGGTCAAACACTGAAGCTTTCTTT. This codes for CASSMGRSNTEAFF.

The chain carries TRBV2 and TRBJ1-1; D not resolved. Germline loops: CDR1 SNHLY, CDR2 FYNNEI. The length of the CDR3 is 14 residues. Trimming removed 4 bases at V and 6 bases at J, with 15 bases between. In nucleotides, the CDR3 is TGTGCCAGCAGTGTCGGTGCGGGTAAGGCTGAAGCTTTCTTT. Encoded protein: CASSVGAGKAEAFF.

This clone appeared once. This chain joins TRBV21-1 and TRBJ1-1. TRBV21-1 is noted as a pseudogene. The length of the CDR3 is 8 residues. CDR3 protein: CAIRLAFF. The CDR3 bases are TGTGCCATAAGGTTGGCTTTCTTT.